This TCR beta chain originates from a study of CD8 T cells in Susac syndrome. V dropped 5 bases and J dropped 1; count of bases not matched to a gene: 6. This CDR3 region has 16 residues. Germline V gives CDR1 LNHDA, CDR2 SQIVND (reference sequence). Random hexamers were used to reverse transcribe the RNA input (about 0.5 to 1 ug). TCRdb re-called the immunoSEQ multiplex PCR reads through MiXCR, storing one row per CDR3 protein. Among some 400,000 distinct CDR3 sequences listed, more than 80% were seen once. Relapsing-remitting disease, either stable or active, was present in the treatment-naive patients who were the multiple sclerosis controls.

The chain employs TRBV19 and TRBJ1-3; 9 nucleotides line up with TRBD1. Sequencing used CD8+ T cells from PBMCs. The sequence came from a human donor with multiple sclerosis. CDR3 region: CASSADRGLSGNTIYF. CDR3 coding DNA: TGTGCCAGTAGTGCGGACAGGGGATTGTCTGGAAACACCATATATTTT.